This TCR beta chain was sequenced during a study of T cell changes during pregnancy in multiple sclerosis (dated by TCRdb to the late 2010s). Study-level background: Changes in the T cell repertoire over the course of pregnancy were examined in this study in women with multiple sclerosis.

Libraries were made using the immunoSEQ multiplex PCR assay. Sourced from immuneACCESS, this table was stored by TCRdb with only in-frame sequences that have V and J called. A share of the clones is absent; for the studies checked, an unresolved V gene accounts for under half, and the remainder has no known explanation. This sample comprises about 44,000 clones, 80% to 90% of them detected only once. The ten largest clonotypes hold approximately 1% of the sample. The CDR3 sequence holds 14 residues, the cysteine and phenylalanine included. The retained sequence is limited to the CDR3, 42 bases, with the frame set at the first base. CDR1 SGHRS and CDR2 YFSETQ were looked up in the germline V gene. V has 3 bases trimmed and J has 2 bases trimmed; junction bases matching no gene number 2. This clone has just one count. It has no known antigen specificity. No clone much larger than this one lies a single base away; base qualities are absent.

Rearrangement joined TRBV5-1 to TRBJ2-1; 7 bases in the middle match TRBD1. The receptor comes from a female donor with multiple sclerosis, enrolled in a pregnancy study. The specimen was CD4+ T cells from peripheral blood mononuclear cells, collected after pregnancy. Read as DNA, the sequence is TGCGCCAGCAGCTCGGGACAGCCCTACAATGAGCAGTTCTTC. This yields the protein CASSSGQPYNEQFF.